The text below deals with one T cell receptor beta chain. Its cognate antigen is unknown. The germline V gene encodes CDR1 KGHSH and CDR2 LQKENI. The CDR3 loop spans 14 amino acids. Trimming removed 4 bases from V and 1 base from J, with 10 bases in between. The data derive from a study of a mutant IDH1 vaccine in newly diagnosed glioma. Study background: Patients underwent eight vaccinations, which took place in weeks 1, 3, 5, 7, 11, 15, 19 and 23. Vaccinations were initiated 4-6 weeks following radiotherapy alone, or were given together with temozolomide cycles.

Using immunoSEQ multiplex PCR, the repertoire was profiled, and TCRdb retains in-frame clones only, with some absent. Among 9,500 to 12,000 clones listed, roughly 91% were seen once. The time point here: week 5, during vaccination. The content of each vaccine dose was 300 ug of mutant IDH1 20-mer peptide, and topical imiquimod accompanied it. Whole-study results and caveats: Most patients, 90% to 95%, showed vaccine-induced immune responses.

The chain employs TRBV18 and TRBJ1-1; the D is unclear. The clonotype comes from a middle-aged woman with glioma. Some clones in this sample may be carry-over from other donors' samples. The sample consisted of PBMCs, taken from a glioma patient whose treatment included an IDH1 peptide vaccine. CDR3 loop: CASSLPAGNTEAFF. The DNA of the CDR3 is TGTGCCAGCTCACTACCGGCGGGGAACACTGAAGCTTTCTTT.